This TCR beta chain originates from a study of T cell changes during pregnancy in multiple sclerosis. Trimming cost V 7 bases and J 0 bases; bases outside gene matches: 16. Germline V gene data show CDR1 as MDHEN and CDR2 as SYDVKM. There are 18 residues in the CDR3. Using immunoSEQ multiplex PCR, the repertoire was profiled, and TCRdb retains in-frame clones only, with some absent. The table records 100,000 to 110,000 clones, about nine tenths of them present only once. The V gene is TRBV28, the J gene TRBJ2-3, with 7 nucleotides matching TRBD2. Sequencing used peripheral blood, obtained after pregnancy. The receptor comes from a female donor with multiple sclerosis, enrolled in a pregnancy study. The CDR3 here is CASIPSGPLAPSTDTQYF. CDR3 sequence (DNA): TGTGCCAGCATACCTAGCGGCCCACTAGCGCCTAGCACAGATACGCAGTATTTT.